This T cell receptor (beta chain) was recorded in a study of CD8 T cells in ankylosing spondylitis. Findings of the study overall: Within matched ankylosing spondylitis synovial fluid, disease-linked clones were reportedly significantly enriched. Characteristic, it appeared, of ankylosing spondylitis blood was a TCR beta motif of eight or nine highly homologous variants.

Details on this clonotype: Antigen specificity is unknown.

The CDR3 contains 15 residues. Trimming took off 3 bases at V and 5 bases at J, with 19 bases between the two ends. CDR1 and CDR2 (germline): DFQATT, SNEGSKA (reference sequence). Each TCR beta library was made by quantitative 5'-RACE that incorporated molecular barcodes. Each CDR3 protein is one row after TCRdb ran MiXCR on the 5' RACE reads. Of approximately 350,000 distinct CDR3 sequences in the sample, under 15% were seen once. This TCR came from a male donor with ankylosing spondylitis or in good health (not recorded which). The rearrangement joins TRBV20-1 to TRBJ2-5; D unclear. Sequenced input: blood, either unsorted or a sorted T cell fraction (not recorded which). In DNA form, the CDR3 reads TGCAGTGCTAGCCCCACGAAGCCATCTCCCGAGACCCAGTACTTC. The encoded protein is CSASPTKPSPETQYF.